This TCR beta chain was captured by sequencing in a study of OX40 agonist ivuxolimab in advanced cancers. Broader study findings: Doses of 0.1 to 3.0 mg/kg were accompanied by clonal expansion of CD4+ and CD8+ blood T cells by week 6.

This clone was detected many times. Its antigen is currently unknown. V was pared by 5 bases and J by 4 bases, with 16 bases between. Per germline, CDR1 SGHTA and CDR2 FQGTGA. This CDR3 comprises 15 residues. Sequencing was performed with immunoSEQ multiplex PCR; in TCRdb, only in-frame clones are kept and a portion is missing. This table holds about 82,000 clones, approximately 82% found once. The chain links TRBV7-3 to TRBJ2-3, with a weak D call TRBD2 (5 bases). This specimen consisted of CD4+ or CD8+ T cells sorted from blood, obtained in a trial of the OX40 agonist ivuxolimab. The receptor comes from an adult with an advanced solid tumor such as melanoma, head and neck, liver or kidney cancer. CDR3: CASSPSGRTSDTQYF. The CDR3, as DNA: TGTGCCAGCAGCCCAAGCGGCCGGACTTCAGATACGCAGTATTTT.